This TCR beta chain derives from a study of T cells in women clearing cervical HPV infection. In the case of this clone: The read comes to an end 3 residues before the CDR3 does, leaving the germline J gene to fill in the end.

Sequencing used immunoSEQ multiplex PCR; TCRdb keeps in-frame clones, though not all of them. Its listing shows tens of thousands of clones. The germline V gene encodes CDR1 SGHTA and CDR2 FQGNSA. There are 14 residues in the CDR3. V was pared by 6 bases and J by 4 bases, with 5 bases of the junction left unmatched. The chain has TRBV7-2 and TRBJ2-1; 8 nucleotides line up with TRBD1. The clonotype was recovered from a woman between 18 and 70 years old with a cervical HPV16 infection that either progressed to CIN3+ or cleared (not recorded which). The sample consisted of blood buffy coat. The part of the CDR3 DNA that was read is TGTGCCAGCAGGGATAGGACAGGGTACAATGAG. Protein product: CASRDRTGYNE. The whole CDR3 protein is CASRDRTGYNEQFF.